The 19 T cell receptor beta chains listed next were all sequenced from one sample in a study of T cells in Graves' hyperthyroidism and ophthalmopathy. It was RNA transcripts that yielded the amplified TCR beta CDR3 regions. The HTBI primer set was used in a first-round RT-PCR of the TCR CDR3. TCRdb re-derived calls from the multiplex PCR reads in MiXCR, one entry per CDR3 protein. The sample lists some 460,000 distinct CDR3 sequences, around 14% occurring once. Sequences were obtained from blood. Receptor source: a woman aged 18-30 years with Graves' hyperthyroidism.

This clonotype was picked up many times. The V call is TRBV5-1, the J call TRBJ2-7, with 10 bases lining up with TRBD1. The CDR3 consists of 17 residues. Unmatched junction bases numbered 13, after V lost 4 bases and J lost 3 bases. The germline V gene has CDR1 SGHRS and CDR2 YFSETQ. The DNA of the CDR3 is TGCGCCAGCAGCCCAGGCGGGACAGGGGCTCGGGTCTACGAGCAGTACTTC. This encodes CASSPGGTGARVYEQYF.

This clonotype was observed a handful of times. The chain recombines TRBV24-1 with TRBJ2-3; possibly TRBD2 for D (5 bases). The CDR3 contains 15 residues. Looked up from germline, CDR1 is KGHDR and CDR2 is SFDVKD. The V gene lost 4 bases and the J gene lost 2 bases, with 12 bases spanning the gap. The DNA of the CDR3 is TGTGCCACCAGTGAACACTACGGGAACACAGATACGCAGTATTTT. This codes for CATSEHYGNTDTQYF.

The CDR3 DNA is TGTGCCAGCAGTCTAGCAAACGCAGGGTACTTTGGGACCGGGGAGCTGTTTTTT. Protein: CASSLANAGYFGTGELFF. The rearrangement uses TRBV28 and TRBJ2-2; tentatively, D is TRBD1 or TRBD2 (5 bases each). V was pared by 5 bases and J by 5 bases, with 24 bases between. The CDR3 covers 18 residues. Germline CDR1 MDHEN, CDR2 SYDVKM.

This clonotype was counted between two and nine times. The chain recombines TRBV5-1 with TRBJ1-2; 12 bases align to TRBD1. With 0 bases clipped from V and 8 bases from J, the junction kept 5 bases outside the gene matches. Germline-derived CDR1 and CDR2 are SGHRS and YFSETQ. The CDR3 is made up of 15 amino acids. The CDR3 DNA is TGCGCCAGCAGCTTGGGGGACAGGGGGCGATTCGGCTACACCTTC. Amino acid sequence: CASSLGDRGRFGYTF.

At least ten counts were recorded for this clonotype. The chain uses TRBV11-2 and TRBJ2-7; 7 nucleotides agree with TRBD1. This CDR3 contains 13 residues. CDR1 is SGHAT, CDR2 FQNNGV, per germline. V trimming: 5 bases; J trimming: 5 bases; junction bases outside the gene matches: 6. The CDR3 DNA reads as TGTGCCAGCAGCCATACAGGGGTCGACGAGCAGTACTTC. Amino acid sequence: CASSHTGVDEQYF.

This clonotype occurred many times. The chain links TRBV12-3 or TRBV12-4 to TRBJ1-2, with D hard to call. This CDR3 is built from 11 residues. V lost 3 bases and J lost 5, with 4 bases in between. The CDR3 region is CASSFVYGYTF. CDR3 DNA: TGTGCCAGCAGTTTCGTTTATGGCTACACCTTC.

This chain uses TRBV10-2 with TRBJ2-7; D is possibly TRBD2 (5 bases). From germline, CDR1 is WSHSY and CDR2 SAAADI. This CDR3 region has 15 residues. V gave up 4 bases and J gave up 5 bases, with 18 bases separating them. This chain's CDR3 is CASSVPVLSSNEQYF. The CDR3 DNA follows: TGCGCCAGCAGTGTGCCCGTCCTTTCTAGCAACGAGCAGTACTTC.

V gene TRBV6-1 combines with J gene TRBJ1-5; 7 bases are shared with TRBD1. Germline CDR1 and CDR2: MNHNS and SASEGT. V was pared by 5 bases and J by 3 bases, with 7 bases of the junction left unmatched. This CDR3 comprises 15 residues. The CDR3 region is CASSYDRDNNQPQHF. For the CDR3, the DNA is TGTGCCAGCAGTTATGACAGGGATAACAATCAGCCCCAGCATTTT.

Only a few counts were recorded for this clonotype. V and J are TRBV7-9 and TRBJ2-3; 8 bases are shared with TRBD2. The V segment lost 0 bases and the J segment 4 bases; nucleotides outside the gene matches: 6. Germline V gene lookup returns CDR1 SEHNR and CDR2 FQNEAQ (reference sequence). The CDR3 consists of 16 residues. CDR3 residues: CASSLAGLARSDTQYF. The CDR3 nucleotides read TGTGCCAGCAGCTTAGCCGGACTAGCTAGGTCAGATACGCAGTATTTT.

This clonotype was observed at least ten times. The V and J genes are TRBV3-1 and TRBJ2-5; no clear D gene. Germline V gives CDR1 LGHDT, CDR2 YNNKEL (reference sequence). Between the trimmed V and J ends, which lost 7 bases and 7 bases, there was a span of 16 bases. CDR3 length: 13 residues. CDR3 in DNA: TGTGCCAGCATCCCGAGCGAGCCGGGGACCCAGTACTTC. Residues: CASIPSEPGTQYF.

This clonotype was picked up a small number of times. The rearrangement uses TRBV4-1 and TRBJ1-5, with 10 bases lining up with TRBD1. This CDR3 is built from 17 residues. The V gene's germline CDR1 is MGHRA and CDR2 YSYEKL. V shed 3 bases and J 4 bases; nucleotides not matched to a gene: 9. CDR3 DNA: TGCGCCAGCAGCCATTCCTATGAGGGACAGGGGAATCAGCCCCAGCATTTT. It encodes CASSHSYEGQGNQPQHF.

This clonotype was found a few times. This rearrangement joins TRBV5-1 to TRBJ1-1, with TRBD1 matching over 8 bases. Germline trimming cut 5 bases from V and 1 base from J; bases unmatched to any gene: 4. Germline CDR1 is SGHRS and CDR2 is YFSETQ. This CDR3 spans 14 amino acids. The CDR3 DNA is TGCGCCAGCAGATTAGGACAGGGGAACACTGAAGCTTTCTTT. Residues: CASRLGQGNTEAFF.

The CDR3 DNA sequence: TGTGCCAGCAGTGAACTCAGGGGCAACACCGGGGAGCTGTTTTTT. This gives the protein CASSELRGNTGELFF. V usage is TRBV6-1 and J usage is TRBJ2-2, with a tentative D call TRBD1 (6 bases). Germline assignment: CDR1 MNHNS and CDR2 SASEGT. The CDR3 is 15 amino acids. Trimming removed 2 bases at V and 2 bases at J, with 9 bases between.

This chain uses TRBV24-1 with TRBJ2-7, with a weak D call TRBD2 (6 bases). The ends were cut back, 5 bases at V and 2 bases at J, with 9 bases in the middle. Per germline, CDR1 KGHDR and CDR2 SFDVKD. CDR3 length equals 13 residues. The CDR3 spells CATSAPGAYEQYF. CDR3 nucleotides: TGTGCCACCAGTGCTCCGGGAGCCTACGAGCAGTACTTC.

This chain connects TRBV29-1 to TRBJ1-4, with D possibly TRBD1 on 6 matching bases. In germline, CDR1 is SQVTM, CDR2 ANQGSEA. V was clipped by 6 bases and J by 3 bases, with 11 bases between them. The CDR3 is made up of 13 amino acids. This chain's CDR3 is CSVATGPNEKLFF. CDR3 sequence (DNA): TGCAGCGTAGCTACAGGGCCTAATGAAAAACTGTTTTTT.

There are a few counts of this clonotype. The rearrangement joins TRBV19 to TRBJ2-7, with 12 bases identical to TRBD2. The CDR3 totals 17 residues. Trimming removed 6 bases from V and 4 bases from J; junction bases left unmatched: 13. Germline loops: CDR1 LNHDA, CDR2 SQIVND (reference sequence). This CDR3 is CASSLGGRLAGVYEQYF. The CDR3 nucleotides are TGTGCCAGTAGCCTTGGGGGGAGACTAGCGGGAGTATACGAGCAGTACTTC.

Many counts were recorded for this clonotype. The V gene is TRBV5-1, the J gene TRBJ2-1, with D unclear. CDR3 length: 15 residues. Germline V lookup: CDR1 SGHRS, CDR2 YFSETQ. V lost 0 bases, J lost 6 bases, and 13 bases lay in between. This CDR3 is CASSLGVPSGNEQFF. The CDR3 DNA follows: TGCGCCAGCAGCTTGGGGGTGCCATCGGGCAATGAGCAGTTCTTC. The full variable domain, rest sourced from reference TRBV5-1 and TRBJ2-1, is KAGVTQTPRYLIKTRGQQVTLSCSPISGHRSVSWYQQTPGQGLQFLFEYFSETQRNKGNFPGRFSGRQFSNSRSEMNVSTLELGDSALYLCASSLGVPSGNEQFFGPGTRLTVL.

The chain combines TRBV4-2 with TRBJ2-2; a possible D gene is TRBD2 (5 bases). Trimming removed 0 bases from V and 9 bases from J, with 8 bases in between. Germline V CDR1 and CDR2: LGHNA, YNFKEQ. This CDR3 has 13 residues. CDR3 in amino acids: CASSQDEGRELFF. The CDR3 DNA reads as TGTGCCAGCAGCCAAGATGAGGGTCGGGAGCTGTTTTTT.

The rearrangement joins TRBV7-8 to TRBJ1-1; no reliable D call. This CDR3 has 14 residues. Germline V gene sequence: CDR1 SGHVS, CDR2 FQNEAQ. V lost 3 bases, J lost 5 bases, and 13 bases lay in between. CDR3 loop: CASSLDELTTEAFF. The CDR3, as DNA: TGTGCCAGCAGCTTGGACGAGCTGACGACTGAAGCTTTCTTT.